This entry lists 20 T cell receptor beta chains sequenced from one sample in a study of OX40 agonist ivuxolimab in advanced cancers. Using immunoSEQ multiplex PCR, the repertoire was profiled, and TCRdb retains in-frame clones only, with some absent. In the table there are roughly 80,000 clones, approximately 85% of which are singletons. The sample was CD4+ or CD8+ T cells sorted from blood, taken in a trial of the OX40 agonist ivuxolimab. The receptor source for this set is an adult with an advanced solid tumor such as melanoma, head and neck, liver or kidney cancer.

J is TRBJ1-1 and V is TRBV27; possible D gene TRBD1, 6 bases. The CDR3 runs 14 residues. The germline V and J ends were trimmed by 8 bases and 5 bases, with 18 bases remaining between them. Germline V gene lookup returns CDR1 MNHEY and CDR2 SMNVEV (reference sequence). Written as DNA, the CDR3 is TGTGCCAGCGGAACCACAGGGAGGGGGACTGAAGCTTTCTTT. Amino acids: CASGTTGRGTEAFF.

The chain is built from TRBV7-8 and TRBJ2-2; D remains ambiguous. The length of the CDR3 is 17 residues. Trimming took 5 bases from V and 1 from J, leaving 17 bases between them. The germline V gene has CDR1 SGHVS and CDR2 FQNEAQ. CDR3 sequence reads: CASSPRARNQNTGELFF. The CDR3 region has the DNA TGTGCCAGCAGCCCTCGGGCAAGAAACCAGAACACCGGGGAGCTGTTTTTT.

The rearrangement uses TRBV2 and TRBJ2-5; 14 nucleotides match TRBD2. The germline gives CDR1 SNHLY, CDR2 FYNNEI. The CDR3 runs 17 residues. The V gene end was trimmed by 5 bases and the J gene end by 3 bases; junction bases not matched to a gene: 8. The DNA for the CDR3 is TGTGCCAGCAGTCCTGGACTAGCGGGGGGACGGGAAGAGACCCAGTACTTC. It codes for CASSPGLAGGREETQYF.

V usage is TRBV7-6 and J usage is TRBJ2-7, with 10 bases matching TRBD2. Germline V gene data show CDR1 as SGHVS and CDR2 as FNYEAQ. Trimming took 0 bases from V and 3 from J; bases not matched to a gene: 5. The CDR3 extends over 16 amino acids. DNA for the CDR3: TGTGCCAGCAGCTTAGCTAGCGGGGGGACTTACTACGAGCAGTACTTC. It is translated as CASSLASGGTYYEQYF.

V gene TRBV4-2 combines with J gene TRBJ2-5; D tentatively reads TRBD1 or TRBD2 (5 bases each). The CDR3 contains 16 residues. Trimming cost V 0 bases and J 0 bases, with 11 bases left between them. In germline, CDR1 is LGHNA, CDR2 YNFKEQ. The CDR3 DNA follows: TGTGCCAGCAGCCAAGAAGAGGGGTACCACCAAGAGACCCAGTACTTC. Its translation: CASSQEEGYHQETQYF.

This clone has just one count. This chain uses TRBV6-5 with TRBJ1-5; D unresolved. CDR1 is MNHEY and CDR2 is SVGAGI in the germline V gene. The V gene lost 0 bases and the J gene lost 6 bases, with 9 bases spanning the gap. CDR3 length equals 14 residues. CDR3 in amino acids: CASSYSRQSQPQHF. The CDR3 DNA sequence: TGTGCCAGCAGTTACTCGAGGCAGAGTCAGCCCCAGCATTTT.

The rearrangement links TRBV7-9 to TRBJ1-6; D is ambiguous. V lost 0 bases and J lost 4, with 13 bases in between. This CDR3 has 17 residues. Germline V CDR1 and CDR2: SEHNR, FQNEAQ (reference sequence). DNA of the CDR3: TGTGCCAGCAGCTTAGCGGGGTGGAGAGGGTATAATTCACCCCTCCACTTT. Encoded protein: CASSLAGWRGYNSPLHF.

The J gene is TRBJ2-2, the V gene TRBV25-1, with a possible D match to TRBD1 (6 bases). Germline CDR1 and CDR2: MGHDK and SYGVNS. The CDR3 spans 17 residues. Trimming shortened V by 8 bases and J by 6 bases, and 25 bases separated the two germline ends. CDR3 loop: CASSKSWGRLGPGELFF. The CDR3 nucleotides are TGTGCCAGCTCCAAATCTTGGGGGCGCTTGGGACCCGGGGAGCTGTTTTTT.

This clone was seen a few times. DNA for the CDR3: TGTGCCAGCTCACTGGGGGAAAAACTGTTTTTT. Translation: CASSLGEKLFF. V gene TRBV18 combines with J gene TRBJ1-4, with unresolved D. V gave up 4 bases and J gave up 8 bases, with 5 bases separating them. CDR1 and CDR2 from the germline V gene are KGHSH and LQKENI. The CDR3 is 11 residues long. Based on the CDR3 plus reference TRBV18 and TRBJ1-4, the full variable domain is NAGVMQNPRHLVRRRGQEARLRCSPMKGHSHVYWYRQLPEEGLKFMVYLQKENIIDESGMPKERFSAEFPKEGPSILRIQQVVRGDSAAYFCASSLGEKLFFGSGTQLSVL.

As for this clone: The junction shows a germline mismatch at one end, possibly a read error. The chain joins TRBV7-7 to TRBJ2-5, with 7 bases that match TRBD1. The CDR3 spans 14 residues. Germline V gives CDR1 SSHAT, CDR2 FNYEAQ (reference sequence). DNA for the CDR3: TGTGCTAGCAGCAACAGGGGTGTCGGAGAGACCCAGTACTTC. It is translated as CASSNRGVGETQYF.

CDR3 nucleotide sequence: TGTGCCAGCAGACCCGATCAGGGAAAGGGGATCAATCAGCCCCAGCATTTT. Translation gives CASRPDQGKGINQPQHF. The chain couples TRBV27 to TRBJ1-5; TRBD1 is a possible D gene (5 bases). Germline V gene data show CDR1 as MNHEY and CDR2 as SMNVEV (reference sequence). The CDR3 length is 17 residues. Trimming stripped 6 bases from V and 3 bases from J, with 21 bases between.

The genes are TRBV6-5 and TRBJ1-2, with D tentatively TRBD1 (6 bases). The V and J ends lost 4 bases and 4 bases respectively, with 13 bases between them. The CDR3 has 14 residues. Looked up from germline, CDR1 is MNHEY and CDR2 is SVGAGI. For the CDR3, the DNA is TGTGCCAGCAGTTCCCTGGGCAGGGGCTATGGCTACACCTTC. Its protein product is CASSSLGRGYGYTF.

This sequence joins TRBV7-3 and TRBJ2-3, with 11 bases that match TRBD2. The ends lost 5 bases at V and 0 bases at J; junction bases unmatched: 4. This CDR3 comprises 16 residues. CDR1 SGHTA and CDR2 FQGTGA come from the germline V gene. The CDR3 sequence is CASSRLAGPSTDTQYF. The CDR3 DNA follows: TGTGCCAGCAGCCGACTAGCGGGGCCCAGCACAGATACGCAGTATTTT.

The chain carries TRBV7-7 and TRBJ2-5; 8 positions match TRBD2. The V segment lost 5 bases and the J segment 1 base; nucleotides outside the gene matches: 15. Germline V gene lookup returns CDR1 SSHAT and CDR2 FNYEAQ (reference sequence). This CDR3 comprises 18 residues. The CDR3 sequence is CASSPGGGGGRGQETQYF. Written as DNA, the CDR3 is TGTGCCAGCAGCCCCGGGGGGGGCGGGGGTCGGGGCCAAGAGACCCAGTACTTC.

The CDR3 DNA reads TGTGCCAGCACGGGGAGGGGGCGAAGTGGGGACACTGAAGCTTTCTTT. This sequence encodes CASTGRGRSGDTEAFF. This chain connects TRBV21-1 to TRBJ1-1. TRBV21-1 is shown as a pseudogene. The CDR3 has 16 residues.

CDR3 protein: CASSFDGQGGQTQYF. DNA for the CDR3: TGCGCCAGCAGCTTCGATGGACAGGGCGGGCAGACCCAGTACTTC. The rearrangement joins TRBV5-1 to TRBJ2-5; 8 bases line up with TRBD1. V shed 2 bases, J shed 6 bases, and the junction held 9 bases outside the gene matches. There are 15 residues in the CDR3. Germline loops: CDR1 SGHRS, CDR2 YFSETQ.

The V gene is TRBV6-1, the J gene TRBJ2-7; possible D gene TRBD2, 5 bases. The CDR3 spans 14 residues. Germline CDR1 is MNHNS and CDR2 is SASEGT. V was trimmed by 10 bases and J by 3 bases, leaving 19 bases between them. The DNA of the CDR3 is TGTGCCACCCTACAGCTCGACGGGAACTACGAGCAGTACTTC. Its translation is CATLQLDGNYEQYF.

The V and J genes are TRBV4-3 and TRBJ1-6; 8 nucleotides agree with TRBD1. J was trimmed by 8 bases and V by 3 bases; bases with no gene match: 9. The CDR3 covers 16 residues. Germline CDR1 is LGHNA and CDR2 is YSLEER. The CDR3 sequence: CASSQHQGASDSPLHF. In DNA, the CDR3 is TGCGCCAGCAGCCAGCACCAGGGGGCGTCTGATTCACCCCTCCACTTT.

About this clone itself: The same CDR3 arises from other DNA sequences in this sample as well. The rearrangement joins TRBV7-9 to TRBJ2-7; possibly TRBD2 for D (6 bases). Germline lookup yields CDR1 SEHNR and CDR2 FQNEAQ (reference sequence). The CDR3 contains 14 residues. CDR3 residues: CATAGGFPSYEQYF. The CDR3 DNA reads as TGTGCGACAGCCGGAGGGTTCCCATCCTACGAGCAGTACTTC.

This clone was seen more than once but under ten times. V and J are TRBV27 and TRBJ1-1; TRBD1 is a possible D gene (5 bases). Trimming stripped 3 bases from V and 5 bases from J, with 10 bases between. CDR1 and CDR2 (germline): MNHEY, SMNVEV (reference sequence). There are 13 residues in the CDR3. The CDR3 region is CASSLPGGTEAFF. The CDR3 DNA reads TGTGCCAGCAGTTTGCCCGGGGGGACTGAAGCTTTCTTT.